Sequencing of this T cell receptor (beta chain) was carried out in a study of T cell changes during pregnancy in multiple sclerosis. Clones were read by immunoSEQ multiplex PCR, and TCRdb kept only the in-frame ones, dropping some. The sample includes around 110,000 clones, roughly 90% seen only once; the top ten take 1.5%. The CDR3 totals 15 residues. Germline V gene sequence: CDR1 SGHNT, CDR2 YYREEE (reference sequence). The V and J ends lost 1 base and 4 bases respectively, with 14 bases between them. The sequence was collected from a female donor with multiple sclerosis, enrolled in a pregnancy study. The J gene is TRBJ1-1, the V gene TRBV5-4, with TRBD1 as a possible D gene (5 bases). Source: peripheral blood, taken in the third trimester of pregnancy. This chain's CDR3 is CASSLNQQVSTEAFF. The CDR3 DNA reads TGTGCCAGCAGCTTGAACCAACAGGTGAGCACTGAAGCTTTCTTT. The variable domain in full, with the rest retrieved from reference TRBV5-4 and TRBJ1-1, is ETGVTQSPTHLIKTRGQQVTLRCSSQSGHNTVSWYQQALGQGPQFIFQYYREEENGRGNFPPRFSGLQFPNYSSELNVNALELDDSALYLCASSLNQQVSTEAFFGQGTRLTVV.